This T cell receptor beta chain was identified during a study of CD8+ T cells in alopecia areata. Study-level information: Treated patients received oral tofacitinib, 5 to 10 mg twice daily. Study-level points and caveats: Tofacitinib yielded significantly lower scalp clonality and fewer expanded CD8+ clones among the top 100. In lesional scalp, particularly from alopecia totalis/universalis, clonality was higher than in normal scalp.

Indicated treatment: oral pan-JAK inhibitor, 5-10 mg twice daily. About this clone: Its cognate antigen is unknown.

Deletions cut 7 bases from V and 2 bases from J, with 12 bases between. Germline CDR1 and CDR2: SNHLY and FYNNEI. The CDR3 contains 13 residues. RNA extraction was followed by reverse transcription into cDNA, which acted as the sequencing template. Repertoires were generated with immunoSEQ multiplex PCR, while TCRdb's copy carries only in-frame clones and drops some. Seen here are about 270,000 clones, 50% to 75% observed once, and the top ten hold 0.8% to 1%. The chain recombines TRBV2 with TRBJ2-7; perhaps TRBD2 as D (5 bases). This receptor was obtained from a human donor with alopecia areata. This specimen consisted of CD4+ T cells sorted from blood, obtained at week 52, from a patient treated with tofacitinib. CDR3 nucleotide sequence: TGTGCCAGCACTGACGGGATTCCCTACGAGCAGTACTTC. Translation: CASTDGIPYEQYF.